The 7 T cell receptor beta chains below all came from one sample that was sequenced in a study of cytomegalovirus exposure and HLA in healthy donors. Repertoires were generated with immunoSEQ multiplex PCR, while TCRdb's copy carries only in-frame clones and drops some. The table shows about 280,000 clones, with 70% to 90% occurring only once. The sequenced sample consisted of PBMCs. These receptors all come from a woman younger than 35 in good health and CMV-seronegative.

V is TRBV25-1 and J is TRBJ2-2, with D perhaps TRBD2 (5 bases). The CDR3 totals 15 residues. Trimming left V 3 bases short and J 6 bases short, with 14 bases between. Germline CDR1 is MGHDK and CDR2 is SYGVNS. CDR3 nucleotide sequence: TGTGCCAGCAGTGATCGGGTGGGAGCCGCCGGGGAGCTGTTTTTT. It yields the protein CASSDRVGAAGELFF.

The chain is built from TRBV28 and TRBJ1-1; D not certain. Germline V gene lookup returns CDR1 MDHEN and CDR2 SYDVKM. The V gene lost 7 bases and the J gene lost 10 bases, with 19 bases spanning the gap. The CDR3 length is 13 residues. The CDR3 DNA reads as TGTGCCAGCACCTTCGAAATAACAGAGGGAGCTTTCTTT. Residues: CASTFEITEGAFF.

In this sample, this clone turned up once. J is TRBJ1-1 and V is TRBV7-9, with D unclear. Germline V gene data show CDR1 as SEHNR and CDR2 as FQNEAQ (reference sequence). The CDR3 runs 14 residues. The V gene lost 1 base and the J gene lost 1 base, with 7 bases spanning the gap. CDR3 protein: CASSLVATNTEAFF. The CDR3 DNA is TGTGCCAGCAGCTTAGTGGCCACGAACACTGAAGCTTTCTTT.

V is TRBV27 and J is TRBJ2-1; D is unclear. CDR3 length: 14 amino acids. Germline values: CDR1 MNHEY, CDR2 SMNVEV (reference sequence). V lost 0 bases and J 6 bases, leaving 9 bases between the germline ends. CDR3 DNA sequence: TGTGCCAGCAGTTTATCTTCGAGTCTCAATGAGCAGTTCTTC. Translating it yields CASSLSSSLNEQFF.

This rearrangement joins TRBV28 to TRBJ2-1; D call uncertain. This CDR3 comprises 13 residues. The germline CDR1 and CDR2 sequences are MDHEN and SYDVKM. V was shortened by 2 bases and J by 11 bases, with 13 bases between the two germline ends. DNA of the CDR3: TGTGCCAGCAGTTTAGAGCGTAATTCCCAGCAGTTCTTC. Its translation is CASSLERNSQQFF.

The rearrangement links TRBV27 to TRBJ2-2, with 12 nucleotides matching TRBD2. CDR3 length equals 16 residues. Germline loops: CDR1 MNHEY, CDR2 SMNVEV (reference sequence). With V trimmed by 3 bases and J by 5 bases, 4 bases remained unmatched. DNA of the CDR3: TGTGCCAGCAGTTTGCTAGCGGGAGGGCCTACCGGGGAGCTGTTTTTT. It is translated as CASSLLAGGPTGELFF.

This clone has just one count. This sequence joins TRBV5-4 and TRBJ2-3; 11 bases map to TRBD1. CDR1 is SGHNT, CDR2 YYREEE, per germline (reference sequence). The V gene end was trimmed by 4 bases and the J gene end by 4 bases; junction bases not matched to a gene: 8. The CDR3 length is 16 residues. The CDR3 nucleotides read TGTGCCAGCAGCAACCCGGGACAGGGGGTTTCAGATACGCAGTATTTT. Translated: CASSNPGQGVSDTQYF. The full variable domain, completed using reference TRBV5-4 and TRBJ2-3, is ETGVTQSPTHLIKTRGQQVTLRCSSQSGHNTVSWYQQALGQGPQFIFQYYREEENGRGNFPPRFSGLQFPNYSSELNVNALELDDSALYLCASSNPGQGVSDTQYFGPGTRLTVL.